One and the same sample provided the 14 T cell receptor beta chains below, sequenced in a study of vaccination and CD4 T cells after COVID-19. At the Johns Hopkins FTIC core, DNA taken from cultured CD4+ T cells was sequenced by way of the Oncomine TCR Beta short-read assay. TCRdb independently ran MiXCR on the PCR reads; one entry per CDR3 protein. The data contain about 25,000 distinct CDR3 sequences, about 40% of them singletons. These receptors lack a known antigen. Time point described: late sampling 161 to 241 days after vaccination in three convalescent patients. This sample's treatment: roughly 10-day PBMC culture with coronavirus spike peptide pools or control peptides (ViraFEST assay). The starting material was CD4+ T cells from blood, cultured in vitro, obtained about 7 months after SARS-CoV-2 vaccination. The receptor set was obtained from a human donor who had recovered from COVID-19.

V gene TRBV6-2 or TRBV6-3 combines with J gene TRBJ2-3; 14 bases line up with TRBD2. CDR1 is MNHEY, CDR2 SVGEGT, per germline. The CDR3 totals 19 residues. The junction had 14 bases not matched to a gene; V was cut back by 6 bases and J by 3 bases. The chain's CDR3 is CASRAGLAGGPRRTDTQYF. In DNA, the CDR3 is TGTGCCAGCAGAGCCGGACTAGCGGGAGGCCCCCGGAGAACAGATACGCAGTATTTT.

This clonotype was observed a handful of times. This chain links TRBV7-9 with TRBJ1-1; maybe TRBD1 (5 bases). The CDR3 is 16 residues long. V was shortened by 5 bases and J by 7 bases, with 23 bases between the two germline ends. Germline CDR1 reads SEHNR; CDR2 reads FQNEAQ (reference sequence). CDR3 sequence: CASSPSSGTYIGEAFF. The CDR3 DNA follows: TGTGCCAGCAGCCCATCCTCGGGGACCTACATAGGTGAAGCTTTCTTT.

This clonotype was found a few times. The rearrangement uses TRBV20-1 and TRBJ2-7, with 8 nucleotides matching TRBD1. Germline V gene data show CDR1 as DFQATT and CDR2 as SNEGSKA (reference sequence). The CDR3 extends over 12 amino acids. V lost 5 bases, J lost 7 bases, and 7 bases stayed unmatched. The CDR3 DNA sequence: TGCAGTGCTCCATGGACAGGGACTGAGCAGTACTTC. Protein product: CSAPWTGTEQYF.

The gene calls are TRBV20-1 and TRBJ2-7; 8 bases fit TRBD2. V was clipped by 5 bases and J by 2 bases; unmatched bases: 8. The germline gives CDR1 DFQATT, CDR2 SNEGSKA (reference sequence). The length of the CDR3 is 14 residues. The CDR3 DNA is TGCAGTGCTGAAGCAGCGGGGGCCACCTACGAGCAGTACTTC. Amino acids: CSAEAAGATYEQYF.

The V call is TRBV20-1, the J call TRBJ2-1; D gene uncertain. This CDR3 contains 10 residues. The germline V and J ends were trimmed by 1 base and 8 bases, with 3 bases remaining between them. From germline, CDR1 is DFQATT and CDR2 SNEGSKA (reference sequence). The CDR3 DNA reads as TGCAGTGCTAGAGCTGATGAGCAGTTCTTC. The encoded protein is CSARADEQFF.

This clonotype was seen a few times. The chain uses TRBV7-2 and TRBJ2-7; D uncertain. The CDR3 runs 12 residues. V was pared by 4 bases and J by 4 bases, with 8 bases between. Germline-derived CDR1 and CDR2 are SGHTA and FQGNSA. As DNA, the CDR3 is TGTGCCAGCAGCTCGGATTTGTACGAGCAGTACTTC. Translating it yields CASSSDLYEQYF.

V and J are TRBV11-2 and TRBJ2-7; 8 positions match TRBD2. Germline CDR1 reads SGHAT; CDR2 reads FQNNGV. J gave up 0 bases and V 4 bases, and 8 bases lay outside the gene matches. The CDR3 has 16 residues. CDR3 protein: CASSWLGGRTSYEQYF. Here the CDR3 DNA reads TGTGCCAGCAGCTGGCTTGGCGGGAGGACCTCCTACGAGCAGTACTTC.

The gene calls are TRBV7-3 and TRBJ2-7; D tentatively fits TRBD1 or TRBD2 (5 bases each). This CDR3 is built from 15 residues. V lost 2 bases and J lost 4, with 15 bases in between. The germline CDR1 and CDR2 sequences are SGHTA and FQGTGA. In DNA form, the CDR3 reads TGTGCCAGCAGCTTAGGGAGTTCAAGGGGTTACGAGCAGTACTTC. Its translation is CASSLGSSRGYEQYF.

The chain uses TRBV5-1 and TRBJ2-5, with 7 nucleotides matching TRBD1. The germline V gene encodes CDR1 SGHRS and CDR2 YFSETQ. V trimming: 3 bases; J trimming: 4 bases; junction bases outside the gene matches: 3. The CDR3 has 13 amino acids. The CDR3 reads CASSSGGRETQYF. DNA for the CDR3: TGCGCCAGCAGCTCAGGGGGTAGAGAGACCCAGTACTTC.

The chain recombines TRBV7-8 with TRBJ1-1; D perhaps matches TRBD1 (5 bases). The CDR3 loop spans 14 amino acids. V dropped 1 base and J dropped 1 base, with 7 bases sitting between them. Germline-derived CDR1 and CDR2 are SGHVS and FQNEAQ. As DNA, the CDR3 is TGTGCCAGCAGCTTAGTGGGGGGGAACACTGAAGCTTTCTTT. Amino acids: CASSLVGGNTEAFF.

Regarding this clonotype: One base away lies a much larger clone, so this may be a sequencing read error. This chain uses TRBV6-2 or TRBV6-3 with TRBJ1-1; no firm D call. The ends were cut back, 5 bases at V and 1 base at J, with 11 bases in the middle. CDR1 and CDR2 (germline): MNHEY, SVGEGT. This CDR3 comprises 14 residues. Here the CDR3 reads CASSMAWGNTEAFF. The CDR3 nucleotides are TGTGCCAGCAGTATGGCCTGGGGGAACACTGAAGCTTTCTTT.

This CDR3 reads CASSSRAYGYTF. The CDR3 DNA follows: TGTGCCAGCAGCTCAAGAGCATATGGCTACACCTTC. This rearrangement joins TRBV7-9 to TRBJ1-2; D is uncertain. Trimming removed 4 bases at V and 5 bases at J, with 8 bases between. Germline CDR1 SEHNR, CDR2 FQNEAQ (reference sequence). CDR3 length: 12 residues.

The sample holds one count of this clonotype. The V call is TRBV19, the J call TRBJ2-3, with D hard to call. Germline CDR1 LNHDA, CDR2 SQIVND (reference sequence). This CDR3 is built from 13 residues. Trimming took 7 bases from V and 3 from J, leaving 11 bases between them. In DNA, the CDR3 is TGTGCCAGTACGGCAGCCGGAACAGATACGCAGTATTTT. Its protein is CASTAAGTDTQYF.

This clonotype was detected only a few times. This chain uses TRBV20-1 with TRBJ2-1; D may match TRBD1 or TRBD2 (5 bases each). With the DNA end fitting TRBJ2-7 better, the J assignment may be wrong. The CDR3 runs 15 residues. The germline V gene encodes CDR1 DFQATT and CDR2 SNEGSKA (reference sequence). The CDR3 nucleotides are TGCAGTGCTCTAAAAACCGGGACCAGGGTCGGCGAGCAGTACTTC. This gives the protein CSALKTGTRVGEQYF.